A selection of T cell receptor beta chains follows, all from one sample in a study of cytomegalovirus exposure and HLA in healthy donors. Produced via immunoSEQ multiplex PCR; TCRdb's table is partial and in-frame only. The sample has about 160,000 clones, 75% to 80% seen once. The source material was PBMCs. All receptors come from a woman in her forties or fifties in good health and CMV-seropositive. Each CDR3 is given with its conserved first and last residue. Fields, in order: D gene, J gene, V gene, clone size, CDR3 DNA, CDR3 protein. A D gene is named only where the DNA matches it firmly. Not all rows give a size; the values are once, few, many and, for expanded clones, a class.

D: TRBD1; J: TRBJ2-7; V: TRBV6-6; size: -; DNA: TGTGCCAGCAGTTACTACGGACAGGGGTCCTACGAGCAGTACTTC; CDR3: CASSYYGQGSYEQYF
D: TRBD2; J: TRBJ2-2; V: TRBV7-3; size: few; DNA: TGTGCCAGCAGCATTACCGGGACTAGCGGGAGGACCGGGGAGCTGTTTTTT; CDR3: CASSITGTSGRTGELFF
D: -; J: TRBJ2-5; V: TRBV7-2; size: once; DNA: TGTGCCAGCAGCCATCAAACGTCCGGGGAAGAGACCCAGTACTTC; CDR3: CASSHQTSGEETQYF
D: -; J: TRBJ2-3; V: TRBV5-4; size: -; DNA: TGTGCCAGCAGCTTGGACCAGGATAGAGCTACGCAGTATTTT; CDR3: CASSLDQDRATQYF
D: -; J: TRBJ2-7; V: TRBV30; size: -; DNA: TGTGCCTGTTCCAATAGGGGTACCTACGAGCAGTACTTC; CDR3: CACSNRGTYEQYF
D: TRBD1; J: TRBJ2-1; V: TRBV29-1; size: -; DNA: TGCAGCGTTGAAGATCTGACAGGGGGCCTCAATGAGCAGTTCTTC; CDR3: CSVEDLTGGLNEQFF
D: TRBD2; J: TRBJ2-1; V: TRBV9; size: -; DNA: TGTGCCAGCAGCGGTACGAGACTAGCGGGAGTCCATGAGCAGTTCTTC; CDR3: CASSGTRLAGVHEQFF
D: TRBD1; J: TRBJ2-4; V: TRBV7-9; size: few; DNA: TGTGCCAGCAGCTCACCGGGACAGGGGGAGACCAAAAACATTCAGTACTTC; CDR3: CASSSPGQGETKNIQYF
D: TRBD2; J: TRBJ2-2; V: TRBV4-1; size: few; DNA: TGCGCCAGCAGCCAAGACACTAGCGGCGGAACCGGGGAGCTGTTTTTT; CDR3: CASSQDTSGGTGELFF
D: -; J: TRBJ2-2; V: TRBV19; size: -; DNA: TGTGCCAGTAGTATAGTTTTGACAGCTAACACCGGGGAGCTGTTTTTT; CDR3: CASSIVLTANTGELFF
D: TRBD1; J: TRBJ2-5; V: TRBV5-1; size: -; DNA: TGCGCCAGCAGCATCGGTTCTCAGGGGGTAGAGACCCAGTACTTC; CDR3: CASSIGSQGVETQYF
D: TRBD1; J: TRBJ2-7; V: TRBV4-1; size: few; DNA: TGCGCCAGCAGCCCCGGACAGGGGGAGGGATTCGAGCAGTACTTC; CDR3: CASSPGQGEGFEQYF
D: -; J: TRBJ1-5; V: TRBV7-2; size: few; DNA: TGTGCCAGCAGCTTAGGGCTGGATCAGCCCCAGCATTTT; CDR3: CASSLGLDQPQHF
D: -; J: TRBJ2-7; V: TRBV7-2; size: -; DNA: TGTGCCAGCAGCCTACCCCAGGGCTACGAGCAGTACTTC; CDR3: CASSLPQGYEQYF
D: -; J: TRBJ2-5; V: TRBV5-1; size: -; DNA: TGCGCCAGCAGCACGGAAGAGACCCAGTACTTC; CDR3: CASSTEETQYF
D: TRBD1; J: TRBJ1-4; V: TRBV18; size: -; DNA: TGTGCCAGCTCACCATCCCCTGACAGGGTTGAAAGACTGTTTTTT; CDR3: CASSPSPDRVERLFF
D: TRBD1; J: TRBJ2-1; V: TRBV7-2; size: -; DNA: TGTGCCAGCAGCTTAGGGGGGACAGGGGTATACAATGAGCAGTTCTTC; CDR3: CASSLGGTGVYNEQFF
D: -; J: TRBJ2-2; V: TRBV4-3; size: -; DNA: TGCGCCAGCAGCCAAGATTTTCGGACAGACAAAGGGTCCGGGGAGCTGTTTTTT; CDR3: CASSQDFRTDKGSGELFF
D: TRBD2; J: TRBJ2-1; V: TRBV6-9; size: -; DNA: TGTGCCAGCAATGGCAAGCGGGAGGCTGGTAATGAGCAGTTCTTC; CDR3: CASNGKREAGNEQFF
D: -; J: TRBJ1-5; V: TRBV5-1; size: -; DNA: TGCGCCAGCAGCTTGGTGGCAGGGAGCAATCAGCCCCAGCATTTT; CDR3: CASSLVAGSNQPQHF
D: -; J: TRBJ2-7; V: TRBV7-9; size: few; DNA: TGTGCCAGCAGCAAGGTCACAGGCGTTCCCTACGAGCAGTACTTC; CDR3: CASSKVTGVPYEQYF
D: -; J: TRBJ1-1; V: TRBV5-5; size: few; DNA: TGTGCCAGCAGCCCGGTCGGGTTACGGACTGAAGCTTTCTTT; CDR3: CASSPVGLRTEAFF
D: -; J: TRBJ1-3; V: TRBV21-1; size: -; DNA: TGTGCCAGCAGGTGGCGGACAGACTCTGGAAACACCATATATTTT; CDR3: CASRWRTDSGNTIYF
D: -; J: TRBJ2-5; V: TRBV18; size: -; DNA: TGTGCCAGCTCCGGTGGAGGACGCGAGACCCAGTACTTC; CDR3: CASSGGGRETQYF
D: TRBD1; J: TRBJ1-5; V: TRBV15; size: -; DNA: TGTGCCACCAGCGGGGGTGGGACAGCAAACAATCAGCCCCAGCATTTT; CDR3: CATSGGGTANNQPQHF
D: TRBD1; J: TRBJ1-5; V: TRBV5-8; size: -; DNA: TGTGCCAGCAGCGGGGGACAGGGGGCTATTCAGCCCCAGCATTTT; CDR3: CASSGGQGAIQPQHF
D: TRBD1; J: TRBJ2-7; V: TRBV5-1; size: -; DNA: TGCGCCAGCAGCTTGGGACAGGGAACGTCCTACGAGCAGTACTTC; CDR3: CASSLGQGTSYEQYF
D: -; J: TRBJ2-3; V: TRBV28; size: -; DNA: TGTGCCAGCAGTTCGGCGGACTGGATTAGCACAGATACGCAGTATTTT; CDR3: CASSSADWISTDTQYF
D: TRBD2; J: TRBJ2-5; V: TRBV18; size: -; DNA: TGTGCCAGCTCACCAAGAGGTAGCGGGGAGACCCAGTACTTC; CDR3: CASSPRGSGETQYF
D: TRBD1; J: TRBJ1-5; V: TRBV2; size: -; DNA: TGTGCCAGCAACGGACAGGGTGTGCGGCAGCCCCAGCATTTT; CDR3: CASNGQGVRQPQHF
D: -; J: TRBJ2-2; V: TRBV6-1; size: -; DNA: TGTGCCAGCAGTGAAGCCCCCGCTCGGTGGGAGAGCACCGGGGAGCTGTTTTTT; CDR3: CASSEAPARWESTGELFF
D: TRBD1; J: TRBJ2-5; V: TRBV19; size: -; DNA: TGTGCCAGTAGTACCGGAGGGGGGACAGGTATTTACTTC; CDR3: CASSTGGGTGIYF
D: TRBD1; J: TRBJ1-1; V: TRBV4-2; size: -; DNA: TGTGCCAGCAGCCAGGACAGGGGCCGGACTGAAGCTTTCTTT; CDR3: CASSQDRGRTEAFF
D: -; J: TRBJ2-1; V: TRBV5-5; size: few; DNA: TGTGCCAGCAGCGAAACTCAGGGGTACAATGAGCAGTTCTTC; CDR3: CASSETQGYNEQFF
D: -; J: TRBJ1-3; V: TRBV5-5; size: -; DNA: TGTGCCAGCAGCCTGGACAGCCCTGGAAACACCATATATTTT; CDR3: CASSLDSPGNTIYF
D: -; J: TRBJ1-4; V: TRBV2; size: -; DNA: TGTGCCAGCAGTGAACAGGGAAGTTCGGAAAAACTGTTTTTT; CDR3: CASSEQGSSEKLFF
D: -; J: TRBJ1-2; V: TRBV7-9; size: once; DNA: TGTGCCAGCAGCGTACAAGCTAACTATGGCTACACCTTC; CDR3: CASSVQANYGYTF
D: -; J: TRBJ1-1; V: TRBV27; size: -; DNA: TGTGCCAGCAGTTTATTCCCAGGGGTGGATACTGAAGCTTTCTTT; CDR3: CASSLFPGVDTEAFF
D: TRBD1; J: TRBJ1-4; V: TRBV5-4; size: -; DNA: TGTGCCAGCAGCCCGTGGACAGGGTCATTGAATGAAAAACTGTTTTTT; CDR3: CASSPWTGSLNEKLFF
D: -; J: TRBJ1-2; V: TRBV5-8; size: -; DNA: TGTGCCAGCAGCTTGGCCAAAAGGAGGGGATGGAATGGCTACACCTTC; CDR3: CASSLAKRRGWNGYTF
D: TRBD2; J: TRBJ2-5; V: TRBV10-1; size: -; DNA: TGCGCCAGCATTCGGACTAGCGGGTCCCAACTCCAAGAGACCCAGTACTTC; CDR3: CASIRTSGSQLQETQYF
D: TRBD2; J: TRBJ2-5; V: TRBV2; size: -; DNA: TGTGCCACCCAGCGGGGTTGGGGGGAGACCCAGTACTTC; CDR3: CATQRGWGETQYF
D: TRBD1; J: TRBJ1-4; V: TRBV5-1; size: -; DNA: TGCGCCAGCAGCTACGGGACAGGCACAACTAATGAAAAACTGTTTTTT; CDR3: CASSYGTGTTNEKLFF
D: TRBD1; J: TRBJ1-2; V: TRBV4-1; size: -; DNA: TGCGCCAGCAGCCAAGTAGGACAGGCAGCGGATGGCTACACCTTC; CDR3: CASSQVGQAADGYTF
D: -; J: TRBJ2-3; V: TRBV5-6; size: few; DNA: TGTGCCAGCACCGAAAGAGGTAGCACAGATACGCAGTATTTT; CDR3: CASTERGSTDTQYF
D: TRBD2; J: TRBJ2-7; V: TRBV27; size: -; DNA: TGTGCCAGCACCCCTAGCGGGAGACGCGAGCAGTACTTC; CDR3: CASTPSGRREQYF
D: -; J: TRBJ2-7; V: TRBV5-1; size: -; DNA: TGCGCCAGCAGCTATATGACAGGCTCCTACGAGCAGTACTTC; CDR3: CASSYMTGSYEQYF
D: -; J: TRBJ2-5; V: TRBV30; size: -; DNA: TGTGCCTGGAGTGTTTATGAGACCCAGTACTTC; CDR3: CAWSVYETQYF
D: -; J: TRBJ2-1; V: TRBV10-3; size: -; DNA: TGTGCCTCCCACTCACGGGAAGGCTCCAATGAGCAGTTCTTC; CDR3: CASHSREGSNEQFF
D: -; J: TRBJ2-1; V: TRBV30; size: -; DNA: TGTGCCTGGCAGGGTAGCTCCTACAATGAGCAGTTCTTC; CDR3: CAWQGSSYNEQFF
D: -; J: TRBJ2-1; V: TRBV5-1; size: -; DNA: TGCGCCAGCAGCTTCCCGGGTTTCGACAATGAGCAGTTCTTC; CDR3: CASSFPGFDNEQFF
D: TRBD1; J: TRBJ2-5; V: TRBV30; size: -; DNA: TGTGCCTGGAGTGGAGGGGGCAGGAAGACCCAGTACTTC; CDR3: CAWSGGGRKTQYF
D: TRBD1; J: TRBJ1-6; V: TRBV28; size: -; DNA: TGTGCCAGCAGTTCGGGACAGGGTTTTTCACCCCTCCACTTT; CDR3: CASSSGQGFSPLHF
D: TRBD2; J: TRBJ2-3; V: TRBV30; size: -; DNA: TGTGCCTGGAGCCTCGCCGGGACTAGCGGGGGCACAGATACGCAGTATTTT; CDR3: CAWSLAGTSGGTDTQYF
D: -; J: TRBJ1-1; V: TRBV2; size: -; DNA: TGTGCCAGCACACCGGGACACGCGAACACTGAAGCTTTCTTT; CDR3: CASTPGHANTEAFF
D: -; J: TRBJ2-1; V: TRBV7-9; size: -; DNA: TGTGCCAGCACCGACATCGGTGAGCAGTTCTTC; CDR3: CASTDIGEQFF
D: TRBD1; J: TRBJ1-2; V: TRBV4-3; size: -; DNA: TGCGCCAGCAGCCGATCCGGGACAGGGAACTATGGCTACACCTTC; CDR3: CASSRSGTGNYGYTF